These 19 T cell receptor beta chains came from one sample sequenced in a study of cytomegalovirus exposure and HLA in healthy donors. Profiling relied on immunoSEQ multiplex PCR, and the TCRdb table lists in-frame clones only, not all of them. Among approximately 260,000 clones listed, around 86% were seen once. Sequenced input: PBMCs. These receptors were taken from a woman in her twenties or thirties in good health and CMV-seropositive.

Points on this clone: The same CDR3 arises from other DNA sequences in this sample as well. The chain has TRBV6-1 and TRBJ2-2; D ambiguous. Germline V gene sequence: CDR1 MNHNS, CDR2 SASEGT. The CDR3 spans 11 residues. The V end was cut by 2 bases, the J end by 7 bases, with 2 bases between. The CDR3 protein is CASSELGELFF. CDR3 DNA sequence: TGTGCCAGCAGTGAACTCGGGGAGCTGTTTTTT.

The rearrangement uses TRBV29-1 and TRBJ2-1, with 8 bases fitting TRBD2. Looked up from germline, CDR1 is SQVTM and CDR2 is ANQGSEA. With 5 bases clipped from V and 3 bases from J, the junction kept 3 bases outside the gene matches. The CDR3 is 13 residues long. The CDR3 nucleotides read TGCAGCGTTTCAACTAGCGGCTACAATGAGCAGTTCTTC. Protein sequence: CSVSTSGYNEQFF.

The J gene is TRBJ2-7, the V gene TRBV5-1; 7 positions agree with TRBD2. Trimming removed 4 bases from V and 3 bases from J; junction bases left unmatched: 10. Germline CDR1 and CDR2: SGHRS and YFSETQ. The CDR3 extends over 15 amino acids. CDR3 sequence (DNA): TGCGCCAGCAGCCCGGGAGGAACAGGACACTACGAGCAGTACTTC. It specifies CASSPGGTGHYEQYF.

The chain employs TRBV11-2 and TRBJ2-3; TRBD2 aligns across 8 bases. Germline assignment: CDR1 SGHAT and CDR2 FQNNGV. This CDR3 has 16 amino acids. Trimming removed 3 bases from V and 0 bases from J; junction bases left unmatched: 5. CDR3 amino acids: CASSFLAGSSTDTQYF. The CDR3 DNA reads as TGTGCCAGCAGCTTTCTAGCGGGCTCTAGCACAGATACGCAGTATTTT. The whole variable domain, remainder taken from reference TRBV11-2 and TRBJ2-3, is EAGVAQSPRYKIIEKRQSVAFWCNPISGHATLYWYQQILGQGPKLLIQFQNNGVVDDSQLPKDRFSAERLKGVDSTLKIQPAKLEDSAVYLCASSFLAGSSTDTQYFGPGTRLTVL.

The gene calls are TRBV28 and TRBJ1-2; tentative D call: TRBD1 (5 bases). The V end lost 4 bases, the J end lost 4 bases, and 10 bases lay between the germline ends. This CDR3 contains 13 residues. The germline V gene has CDR1 MDHEN and CDR2 SYDVKM. Here the CDR3 DNA reads TGTGCCAGCAGTTGGGAGGGGTTCTATGGCTACACCTTC. This codes for CASSWEGFYGYTF.

The rearrangement uses TRBV27 and TRBJ1-4; 10 bases line up with TRBD1. Losses at the gene ends were 0 bases for V and 0 bases for J; bases not matched to a gene: 7. The germline CDR1 and CDR2 sequences are MNHEY and SMNVEV (reference sequence). The CDR3 covers 19 residues. The CDR3, as DNA: TGTGCCAGCAGTTTATCGGGGGGACAGGGGAGAGCAACTAATGAAAAACTGTTTTTT. It translates to CASSLSGGQGRATNEKLFF.

The gene calls are TRBV7-5 and TRBJ2-2; TRBD2 is taken as the D call from the table, unchecked against the DNA. TRBV7-5 is an annotated pseudogene. The CDR3 runs 19 residues. CDR3 region: CARSSTEAGLAREGGELFF. The CDR3 region has the DNA TGTGCCAGAAGCTCCACGGAAGCGGGACTAGCCCGGGAGGGCGGGGAGCTGTTTTTT.

CDR3 nucleotides: TGTGCCAGCAGTTGGGCAGGGGCTTATGGCTACACCTTC. Encoded protein: CASSWAGAYGYTF. This chain uses TRBV6-5 with TRBJ1-2; the D gene is possibly TRBD1 (6 bases). Germline V gene data show CDR1 as MNHEY and CDR2 as SVGAGI. This CDR3 contains 13 residues. Trimming shortened V by 4 bases and J by 5 bases, and 11 bases separated the two germline ends.

The V gene is TRBV27, the J gene TRBJ2-1; 10 positions agree with TRBD2. This CDR3 is built from 15 residues. Germline CDR1 reads MNHEY; CDR2 reads SMNVEV (reference sequence). V lost 2 bases and J lost 6; bases outside the gene matches: 4. This CDR3 is CASSLRLAGANEQFF. The CDR3 DNA follows: TGTGCCAGCAGTTTAAGGCTAGCGGGAGCCAATGAGCAGTTCTTC.

A single count supports this clone. This chain links TRBV27 with TRBJ2-3, with TRBD2 as a possible D gene (5 bases). The CDR3 is made up of 15 amino acids. V lost 4 bases, J lost 2 bases, and 13 bases lay in between. CDR1 and CDR2 (germline): MNHEY, SMNVEV (reference sequence). CDR3 in DNA: TGTGCCAGCAGTTCCCGGGATAGCCTCACAGATACGCAGTATTTT. Translated: CASSSRDSLTDTQYF.

The V call is TRBV27, the J call TRBJ2-7; 11 bases map to TRBD2. Germline V gene data show CDR1 as MNHEY and CDR2 as SMNVEV (reference sequence). The CDR3 has 17 residues. Unmatched junction bases numbered 6, after V lost 0 bases and J lost 2 bases. DNA of the CDR3: TGTGCCAGCAGTTTATCCACAACTAGCGGGAGCACCTACGAGCAGTACTTC. Protein: CASSLSTTSGSTYEQYF.

The genes are TRBV29-1 and TRBJ2-1, with D possibly being TRBD1 (6 bases). Trimming left V 6 bases short and J 12 bases short, with 30 bases between. Per germline, CDR1 SQVTM and CDR2 ANQGSEA. The CDR3 consists of 16 residues. As DNA, the CDR3 is TGCAGCGTCAATGGGGACGCAGGGGCCATGAGTAGGGTGCAGTTCTTC. Protein product: CSVNGDAGAMSRVQFF.

The gene calls are TRBV30 and TRBJ1-4; no reliable D call. In germline, CDR1 is GTSNPN, CDR2 SVGIG (reference sequence). This CDR3 is 15 amino acids long. Between the trimmed V and J ends, which lost 0 bases and 4 bases, there was a span of 12 bases. The CDR3 sequence is CAWSVHAGFNEKLFF. Written as DNA, the CDR3 is TGTGCCTGGAGTGTACACGCAGGTTTTAATGAAAAACTGTTTTTT.

CDR3 DNA sequence: TGTGCCAGCAAGGACAGGGCGGGCACCGGGGAGCTGTTTTTT. Translated: CASKDRAGTGELFF. The genes are TRBV11-3 and TRBJ2-2; 8 nucleotides match TRBD1. CDR1 and CDR2 from the germline V gene are SGHNT and YENEEA. Trimming at V came to 7 bases and at J to 4 bases, leaving 5 bases not matched to a gene. The CDR3 is made up of 14 amino acids.

The table lists this clone with a few counts. The chain employs TRBV18 and TRBJ2-7; D is possibly TRBD1 (6 bases). V lost 3 bases and J 2 bases, leaving 14 bases between the germline ends. CDR3 length: 15 amino acids. The germline gives CDR1 KGHSH, CDR2 LQKENI. The CDR3 region has the DNA TGTGCCAGCTCACCCTTATCCGGGACACCCTACGAGCAGTACTTC. Its protein product is CASSPLSGTPYEQYF.

Only one count was recorded for this clone. The CDR3: CASRNSGRYTDTQYF. CDR3 bases: TGTGCCAGCCGAAATAGCGGGAGGTACACAGATACGCAGTATTTT. This chain joins TRBV14 and TRBJ2-3, with 10 bases lining up with TRBD2. Trimming at V came to 8 bases and at J to 2 bases, leaving 7 bases not matched to a gene. CDR1 and CDR2 from the germline V gene are SGHDN and FVKESK. The CDR3 consists of 15 residues.

The chain is built from TRBV15 and TRBJ1-1; D gene uncertain. Germline values: CDR1 LNHNV, CDR2 YYDKDF (reference sequence). This CDR3 has 14 amino acids. V dropped 1 base and J dropped 6 bases, with 12 bases sitting between them. This CDR3 is CATSRVMREAEAFF. CDR3 nucleotide sequence: TGTGCCACCAGCAGAGTAATGAGGGAAGCTGAAGCTTTCTTT.

The rearrangement uses TRBV6-1 and TRBJ1-1; D not resolved. The CDR3 extends over 14 amino acids. Germline CDR1 reads MNHNS; CDR2 reads SASEGT. V gave up 3 bases and J gave up 5 bases, with 13 bases separating them. Written as DNA, the CDR3 is TGTGCCAGCAGTGAGGTTCATTGGCGGACTGAAGCTTTCTTT. This encodes CASSEVHWRTEAFF.

The chain links TRBV5-1 to TRBJ2-3, with D hard to call. Trimming stripped 4 bases from V and 1 base from J, with 13 bases between. Germline CDR1 reads SGHRS; CDR2 reads YFSETQ. The CDR3 extends over 15 amino acids. Written as DNA, the CDR3 is TGCGCCAGCAGCACCGGAATAACAGGCACAGATACGCAGTATTTT. Residues: CASSTGITGTDTQYF.